What follows are 8 T cell receptor beta chains derived from one specimen sequenced in a study of shared clonotypes between healthy human individuals. Method: immunoSEQ multiplex PCR; TCRdb's copy keeps in-frame clones and lacks some. The sample yields 2 million to 2.5 million clones, around 92% seen once. Sequencing used naive CD4+ T cells from PBMCs. Subset meaning: CD45RA+ positively selected. Source of these receptors: a man in his late teens or twenties in good health. Some clones in this sample may be carry-over from other donors' samples.

The V call is TRBV27, the J call TRBJ2-3, with a possible D match to TRBD2 (5 bases). Germline V gene lookup returns CDR1 MNHEY and CDR2 SMNVEV (reference sequence). The germline V and J ends were trimmed by 5 bases and 9 bases, with 12 bases remaining between them. The CDR3 covers 12 residues. The CDR3 DNA sequence: TGTGCCAGCAGTACGGACCCGGGGACGCAGTATTTT. Its translation is CASSTDPGTQYF.

This clone was observed once. J is TRBJ2-5 and V is TRBV18; unclear D gene. The germline V gene has CDR1 KGHSH and CDR2 LQKENI. V lost 3 bases and J 4 bases, leaving 15 bases between the germline ends. This CDR3 has 15 residues. In nucleotides, the CDR3 is TGTGCCAGCTCACCCAACCAGGCCGACGGAGAGACCCAGTACTTC. It specifies CASSPNQADGETQYF.

This clone occurred once. CDR3: CASSSDRVGNQPQHF. In DNA form, the CDR3 reads TGTGCCAGCAGTTCTGACAGGGTTGGCAATCAGCCCCAGCATTTT. The rearrangement uses TRBV28 and TRBJ1-5, with TRBD1 identical over 7 bases. With 4 bases clipped from V and 2 bases from J, the junction kept 5 bases outside the gene matches. CDR1 is MDHEN, CDR2 SYDVKM, per germline. The CDR3 extends over 15 amino acids.

The chain carries TRBV14 and TRBJ2-4; the match to TRBD2 covers 7 bases. V shed 4 bases and J 3 bases; nucleotides not matched to a gene: 3. CDR3 size: 14 residues. The germline V gene has CDR1 SGHDN and CDR2 FVKESK. CDR3 coding DNA: TGTGCCAGCAGCCCTTCTAGCGGCAAAAACATTCAGTACTTC. This gives the protein CASSPSSGKNIQYF.

With respect to this clone: Other DNA sequences of this sample code for an identical CDR3. The J gene is TRBJ1-1, the V gene TRBV30; D gene uncertain. Germline CDR1 and CDR2: GTSNPN and SVGIG (reference sequence). V dropped 0 bases and J dropped 3 bases, with 8 bases sitting between them. The CDR3 length is 13 residues. The CDR3 reads CAWSVRADTEAFF. CDR3 nucleotide sequence: TGTGCCTGGAGTGTACGAGCGGACACTGAAGCTTTCTTT.

This chain joins TRBV28 and TRBJ2-2; D is perhaps TRBD2 (5 bases). Trimming took 6 bases from V and 0 from J, leaving 8 bases between them. This CDR3 contains 14 residues. The V gene's germline CDR1 is MDHEN and CDR2 SYDVKM. The DNA of the CDR3 is TGTGCCAGCAGCCGGGGTGCGAACACCGGGGAGCTGTTTTTT. Translating it yields CASSRGANTGELFF.

The CDR3 DNA reads TGCGCCAGCAGCCAAGGCTGGGTCCCTGGGGCCAACGTCCTGACTTTC. Protein sequence: CASSQGWVPGANVLTF. This chain connects TRBV4-1 to TRBJ2-6; D unclear. The CDR3 runs 16 residues. Germline CDR1 MGHRA, CDR2 YSYEKL. Trimming stripped 1 base from V and 2 bases from J, with 9 bases between.

This clone was recorded only once. The same CDR3 arises from other DNA sequences in this sample as well. This sequence joins TRBV7-9 and TRBJ2-5, with D unclear. This CDR3 spans 13 amino acids. Per germline, CDR1 SEHNR and CDR2 FQNEAQ (reference sequence). Trimming removed 5 bases at V and 1 base at J, with 8 bases between. CDR3 sequence (DNA): TGTGCCAGCAGCGCCCGATCCCAAGAGACCCAGTACTTC. Translating it yields CASSARSQETQYF.